The 20 T cell receptor beta chains below all came from one sample that was sequenced in a study of cytomegalovirus exposure and HLA in healthy donors. In the PCR, 60 Vbeta and 13 Jbeta primers were used. Using immunoSEQ multiplex PCR, the repertoire was profiled, and TCRdb retains in-frame clones only, with some absent. The listing contains tens of thousands of clones. The sequenced sample was PBMCs. The receptors stem from a female donor in good health and CMV-seropositive.

The rearrangement joins TRBV4-2 to TRBJ2-4; D may be TRBD2 (6 bases). This CDR3 has 18 amino acids. Germline V CDR1 and CDR2: LGHNA, YNFKEQ. V shed 0 bases and J shed 2 bases, with 17 bases lying between them. CDR3: CASSQDFTVAAPKNIQYF. The CDR3 DNA reads as TGTGCCAGCAGCCAAGATTTTACCGTAGCGGCCCCCAAAAACATTCAGTACTTC.

The chain links TRBV28 to TRBJ1-2; TRBD1 aligns across 9 bases. With V trimmed by 8 bases and J by 3 bases, 7 bases remained unmatched. Germline-derived CDR1 and CDR2 are MDHEN and SYDVKM. The CDR3 spans 14 residues. The CDR3 is CASHLGTGYYGYTF. The CDR3 nucleotides read TGTGCCAGCCATTTGGGGACAGGGTACTATGGCTACACCTTC.

V is TRBV4-3 and J is TRBJ2-2; TRBD2 matches 9 bases. The ends lost 1 base at V and 4 bases at J; junction bases unmatched: 4. The length of the CDR3 is 16 residues. Germline assignment: CDR1 LGHNA and CDR2 YSLEER. CDR3 protein: CASSQVAGVSTGELFF. The CDR3 DNA follows: TGCGCCAGCAGCCAAGTAGCGGGGGTGAGCACCGGGGAGCTGTTTTTT.

The genes are TRBV25-1 and TRBJ2-2; 7 bases fit TRBD2. V lost 1 base to trimming and J lost 3 bases; unmatched junction nucleotides: 8. Germline CDR1 reads MGHDK; CDR2 reads SYGVNS. There are 17 residues in the CDR3. The CDR3 loop is CASSEWGGRRDTGELFF. Here the CDR3 DNA reads TGTGCCAGCAGTGAATGGGGGGGAAGGAGGGACACCGGGGAGCTGTTTTTT.

The chain combines TRBV29-1 with TRBJ2-2; D not certain. Deletions cut 7 bases from V and 4 bases from J, with 10 bases between. Per germline, CDR1 SQVTM and CDR2 ANQGSEA. The CDR3 is 12 amino acids. The CDR3 reads CSAECSTGELFF. CDR3 DNA sequence: TGCAGCGCCGAATGCAGCACCGGGGAGCTGTTTTTT.

The CDR3 DNA is TGCGCCAGCAGCCAAGACAGTGTCCTCAGGGGCTTAAACACTGAAGCTTTCTTT. Encoded protein: CASSQDSVLRGLNTEAFF. The chain carries TRBV4-1 and TRBJ1-1; TRBD1 might be the D (6 bases). V lost 0 bases and J lost 2, with 19 bases in between. The CDR3 contains 18 residues. Germline loops: CDR1 MGHRA, CDR2 YSYEKL.

The chain is built from TRBV4-1 and TRBJ2-7; 7 bases are shared with TRBD2. Germline V lookup: CDR1 MGHRA, CDR2 YSYEKL. V lost 4 bases and J lost 2; bases outside the gene matches: 17. The CDR3 sequence is 18 residues long. The CDR3 DNA reads as TGCGCCAGCAGCCTCCTTGGAGGGCAGGCGGGGGTTGCCTACGAGCAGTACTTC. Translating gives CASSLLGGQAGVAYEQYF.

J is TRBJ2-4 and V is TRBV11-2, with 8 nucleotides matching TRBD2. The germline V gene encodes CDR1 SGHAT and CDR2 FQNNGV. The CDR3 has 17 amino acids. The junction had 10 bases not matched to a gene; V was cut back by 1 base and J by 5 bases. CDR3 protein: CASSLAYSGSPQNIQYF. The CDR3 coding sequence is TGTGCCAGCAGCTTAGCTTACAGCGGGAGTCCTCAAAACATTCAGTACTTC.

The chain couples TRBV5-1 to TRBJ2-1, with D possibly being TRBD2 (5 bases). Trimming took off 1 base at V and 0 bases at J, with 11 bases between the two ends. Germline CDR1 is SGHRS and CDR2 is YFSETQ. The CDR3 consists of 16 residues. This chain's CDR3 is CASSLPSGSSYNEQFF. Written as DNA, the CDR3 is TGCGCCAGCAGCTTGCCGAGCGGAAGCTCCTACAATGAGCAGTTCTTC.

This chain links TRBV6-5 with TRBJ2-7, with D unclear. Trimming stripped 0 bases from V and 3 bases from J, with 15 bases between. The CDR3 loop spans 16 amino acids. The germline gives CDR1 MNHEY, CDR2 SVGAGI. CDR3 loop: CASSYSSGRPFYEQYF. CDR3 nucleotide sequence: TGTGCCAGCAGTTACTCGAGTGGCAGGCCCTTCTACGAGCAGTACTTC.

This sequence joins TRBV28 and TRBJ2-7; TRBD1 agrees at 10 bases. CDR3 size: 17 residues. Germline lookup yields CDR1 MDHEN and CDR2 SYDVKM. The ends lost 5 bases at V and 2 bases at J; junction bases unmatched: 12. CDR3 in DNA: TGTGCCAGCAGTCTCAGAGGGGGGGGACAGGGGACCTACGAGCAGTACTTC. This codes for CASSLRGGGQGTYEQYF. The whole variable domain, remainder taken from reference TRBV28 and TRBJ2-7, is DVKVTQSSRYLVKRTGEKVFLECVQDMDHENMFWYRQDPGLGLRLIYFSYDVKMKEKGDIPEGYSVSREKKERFSLILESASTNQTSMYLCASSLRGGGQGTYEQYFGPGTRLTVT.

The chain uses TRBV7-6 and TRBJ1-2; no definite D call. V lost 4 bases and J lost 4, with 13 bases in between. The CDR3 extends over 14 amino acids. The germline CDR1 and CDR2 sequences are SGHVS and FNYEAQ. The CDR3 here is CASSSYLSSYGYTF. CDR3 nucleotides: TGTGCCAGCAGCTCCTACCTTTCTAGCTATGGCTACACCTTC.

CDR3 protein: CASRMTVNQETQYF. CDR3 in DNA: TGTGCCAGTAGGATGACAGTAAACCAAGAGACCCAGTACTTC. The gene calls are TRBV19 and TRBJ2-5; D perhaps matches TRBD1 (5 bases). The germline CDR1 and CDR2 sequences are LNHDA and SQIVND (reference sequence). The CDR3 extends over 14 amino acids. V lost 6 bases and J 0 bases, leaving 11 bases between the germline ends.

This chain joins TRBV6-5 and TRBJ2-6; 7 bases are a match to TRBD1. There are 13 residues in the CDR3. CDR1 MNHEY and CDR2 SVGAGI come from the germline V gene. V shed 6 bases and J 9 bases; nucleotides not matched to a gene: 5. CDR3 region: CASRPGTVNVLTF. The CDR3 DNA is TGTGCCAGCAGACCCGGGACAGTCAACGTCCTGACTTTC.

V usage is TRBV5-5 and J usage is TRBJ2-5, with 8 bases that match TRBD2. The CDR3 length is 14 residues. V lost 2 bases, J lost 4 bases, and 4 bases stayed unmatched. Germline assignment: CDR1 SGHKS and CDR2 YYEKEE (reference sequence). The CDR3 nucleotides are TGTGCCAGCAGCTTCGGGGGGGCGGGAGAGACCCAGTACTTC. Residues: CASSFGGAGETQYF. Looking up the rest from reference TRBV5-5 and TRBJ2-5 gives the full variable domain: DAGVTQSPTHLIKTRGQQVTLRCSPISGHKSVSWYQQVLGQGPQFIFQYYEKEERGRGNFPDRFSARQFPNYSSELNVNALLLGDSALYLCASSFGGAGETQYFGPGTRLLVL.

This chain connects TRBV28 to TRBJ2-3; D gene unclear. Germline assignment: CDR1 MDHEN and CDR2 SYDVKM. V lost 4 bases and J 1 base, leaving 12 bases between the germline ends. This CDR3 has 15 amino acids. The CDR3 reads CASSSPRLGTDTQYF. CDR3 DNA sequence: TGTGCCAGCAGTTCCCCTCGACTGGGCACAGATACGCAGTATTTT.

The chain joins TRBV5-6 to TRBJ1-2; 7 bases are shared with TRBD1. V lost 5 bases, J lost 9 bases, and 10 bases stayed unmatched. The CDR3 totals 13 residues. The germline CDR1 and CDR2 sequences are SGHDT and YYEEEE. CDR3 sequence reads: CASSSDRRWSYTF. Here the CDR3 DNA reads TGTGCCAGCAGTTCGGACAGGCGGTGGAGCTACACCTTC.

The rearrangement links TRBV18 to TRBJ2-3, with 8 bases lining up with TRBD2. The CDR3 loop spans 14 amino acids. Germline CDR1 and CDR2: KGHSH and LQKENI. V shed 5 bases and J 3 bases; nucleotides not matched to a gene: 4. Written as DNA, the CDR3 is TGTGCCAGCTCAGGAGTAGCGGGAACAGATACGCAGTATTTT. It encodes CASSGVAGTDTQYF.

The chain joins TRBV6-5 to TRBJ2-5; D is possibly TRBD2 (5 bases). This CDR3 contains 12 residues. Germline-derived CDR1 and CDR2 are MNHEY and SVGAGI. V lost 10 bases to trimming and J lost 5 bases, with 14 bases between them. CDR3 amino acids: CATSDWEETQYF. As DNA, the CDR3 is TGTGCCACCTCGGACTGGGAGGAGACCCAGTACTTC.

The chain uses TRBV6-5 and TRBJ2-5; the D is unclear. The closer fit of TRBJ2-7 to the DNA end suggests the J call may be wrong. The germline V gene has CDR1 MNHEY and CDR2 SVGAGI. There are 11 residues in the CDR3. CDR3 DNA sequence: TGTGCCAGCAGTTATATCAACGAGCAGTACTTC. It codes for CASSYINEQYF.